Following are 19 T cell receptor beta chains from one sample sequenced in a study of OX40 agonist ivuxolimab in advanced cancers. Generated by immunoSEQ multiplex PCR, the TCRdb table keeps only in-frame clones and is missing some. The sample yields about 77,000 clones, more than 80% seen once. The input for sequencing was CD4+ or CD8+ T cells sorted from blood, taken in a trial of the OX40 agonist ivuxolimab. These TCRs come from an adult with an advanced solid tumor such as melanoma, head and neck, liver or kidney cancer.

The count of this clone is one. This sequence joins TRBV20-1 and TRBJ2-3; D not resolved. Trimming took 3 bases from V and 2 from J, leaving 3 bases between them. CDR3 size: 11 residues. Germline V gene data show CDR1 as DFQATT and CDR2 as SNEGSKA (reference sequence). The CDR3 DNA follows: TGCAGTGCTAGGACCACAGATACGCAGTATTTT. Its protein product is CSARTTDTQYF.

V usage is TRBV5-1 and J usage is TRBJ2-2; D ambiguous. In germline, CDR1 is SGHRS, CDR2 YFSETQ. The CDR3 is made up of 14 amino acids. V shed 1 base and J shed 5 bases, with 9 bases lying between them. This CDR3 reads CASSLSLPTGELFF. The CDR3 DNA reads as TGCGCCAGCAGCTTGAGTCTACCGACCGGGGAGCTGTTTTTT.

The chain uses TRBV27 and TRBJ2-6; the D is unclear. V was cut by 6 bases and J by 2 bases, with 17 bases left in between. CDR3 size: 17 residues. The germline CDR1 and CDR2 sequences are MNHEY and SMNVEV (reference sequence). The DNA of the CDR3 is TGTGCCAGCAGCCCATACGGAACTGCTGCTGGGGCCAACGTCCTGACTTTC. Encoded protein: CASSPYGTAAGANVLTF.

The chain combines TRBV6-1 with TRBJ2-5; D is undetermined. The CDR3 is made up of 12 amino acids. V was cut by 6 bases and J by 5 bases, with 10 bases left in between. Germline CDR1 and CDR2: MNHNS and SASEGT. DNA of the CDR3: TGTGCCAGCAGCGGGCGGCGGGAGACCCAGTACTTC. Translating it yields CASSGRRETQYF.

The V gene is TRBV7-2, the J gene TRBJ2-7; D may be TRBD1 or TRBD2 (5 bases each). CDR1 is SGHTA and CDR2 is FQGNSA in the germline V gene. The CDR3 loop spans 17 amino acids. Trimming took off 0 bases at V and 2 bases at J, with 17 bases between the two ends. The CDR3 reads CASSLASGRDQPYEQYF. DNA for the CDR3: TGTGCCAGCAGCTTAGCGTCCGGCCGGGACCAACCCTACGAGCAGTACTTC.

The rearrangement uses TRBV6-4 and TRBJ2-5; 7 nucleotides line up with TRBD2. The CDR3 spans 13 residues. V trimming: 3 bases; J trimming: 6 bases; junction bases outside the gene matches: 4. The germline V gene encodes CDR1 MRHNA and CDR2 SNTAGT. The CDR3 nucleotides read TGTGCCAGCAGTGAGGGGGGAGGGAAGACCCAGTACTTC. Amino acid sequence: CASSEGGGKTQYF.

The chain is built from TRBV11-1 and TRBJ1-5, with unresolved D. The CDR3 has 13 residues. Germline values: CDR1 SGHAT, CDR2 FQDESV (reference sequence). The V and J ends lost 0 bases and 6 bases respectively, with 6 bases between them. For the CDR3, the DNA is TGTGCCAGCAGCTTAGCTTCCGGTCAGCCCCAGCATTTT. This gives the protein CASSLASGQPQHF. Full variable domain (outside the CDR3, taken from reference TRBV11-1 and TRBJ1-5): EAEVAQSPRYKITEKSQAVAFWCDPISGHATLYWYRQILGQGPELLVQFQDESVVDDSQLPKDRFSAERLKGVDSTLKIQPAELGDSAMYLCASSLASGQPQHFGDGTRLSIL.

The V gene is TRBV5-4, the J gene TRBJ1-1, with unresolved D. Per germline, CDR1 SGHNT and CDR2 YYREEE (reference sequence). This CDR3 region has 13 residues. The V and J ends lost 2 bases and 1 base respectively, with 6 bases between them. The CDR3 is CASSFSPNTEAFF. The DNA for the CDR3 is TGTGCCAGCAGCTTCAGCCCGAACACTGAAGCTTTCTTT.

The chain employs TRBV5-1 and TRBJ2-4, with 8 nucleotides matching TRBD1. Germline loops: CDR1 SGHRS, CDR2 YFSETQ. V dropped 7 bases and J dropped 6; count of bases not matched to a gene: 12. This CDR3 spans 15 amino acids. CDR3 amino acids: CASSYLTGGANIQYF. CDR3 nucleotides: TGCGCCAGCTCCTATCTCACAGGGGGAGCAAACATTCAGTACTTC.

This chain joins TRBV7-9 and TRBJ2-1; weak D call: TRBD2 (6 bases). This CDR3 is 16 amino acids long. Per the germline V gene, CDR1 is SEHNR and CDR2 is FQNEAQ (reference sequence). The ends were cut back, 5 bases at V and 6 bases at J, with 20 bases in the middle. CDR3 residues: CASSPRGRSTPNEQFF. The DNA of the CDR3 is TGTGCCAGCAGCCCCCGGGGGAGGTCCACCCCCAATGAGCAGTTCTTC.

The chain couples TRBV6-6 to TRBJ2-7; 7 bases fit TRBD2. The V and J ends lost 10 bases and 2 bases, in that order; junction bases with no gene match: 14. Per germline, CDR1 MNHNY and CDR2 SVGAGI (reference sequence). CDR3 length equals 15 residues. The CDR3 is CATKLSAGDTYEQYF. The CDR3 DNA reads TGTGCCACCAAGTTGTCGGCGGGAGACACCTACGAGCAGTACTTC.

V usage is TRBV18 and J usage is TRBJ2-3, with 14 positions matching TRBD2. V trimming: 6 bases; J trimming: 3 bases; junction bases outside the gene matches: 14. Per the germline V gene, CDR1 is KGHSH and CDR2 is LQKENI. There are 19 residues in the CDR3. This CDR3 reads CASSVLRLGLAGETDTQYF. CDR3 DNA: TGTGCCAGCTCCGTCCTCCGCCTGGGACTAGCGGGAGAGACAGATACGCAGTATTTT.

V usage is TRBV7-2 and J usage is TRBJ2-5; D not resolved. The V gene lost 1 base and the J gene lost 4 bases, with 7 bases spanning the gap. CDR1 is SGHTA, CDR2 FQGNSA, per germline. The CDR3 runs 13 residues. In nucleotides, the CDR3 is TGTGCCAGCAGCTTAGGGGGTCGAGAGACCCAGTACTTC. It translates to CASSLGGRETQYF.

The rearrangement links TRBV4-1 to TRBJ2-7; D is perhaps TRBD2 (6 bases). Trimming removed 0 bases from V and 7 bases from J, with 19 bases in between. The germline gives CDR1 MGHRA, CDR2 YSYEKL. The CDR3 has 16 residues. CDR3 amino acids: CASSQDWRLVVSEQYF. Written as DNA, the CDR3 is TGCGCCAGCAGCCAAGATTGGAGACTAGTGGTTTCTGAGCAGTACTTC.

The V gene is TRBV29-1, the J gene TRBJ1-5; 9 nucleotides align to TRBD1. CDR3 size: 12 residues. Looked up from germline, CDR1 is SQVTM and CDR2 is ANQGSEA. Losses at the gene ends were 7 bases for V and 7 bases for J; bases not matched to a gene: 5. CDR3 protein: CSARTGEQPQHF. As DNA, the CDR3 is TGCAGCGCCCGGACAGGGGAGCAGCCCCAGCATTTT.

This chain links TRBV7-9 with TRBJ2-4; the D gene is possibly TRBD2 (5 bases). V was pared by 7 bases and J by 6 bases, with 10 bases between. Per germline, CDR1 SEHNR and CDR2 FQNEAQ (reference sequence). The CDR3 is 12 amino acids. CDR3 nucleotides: TGTGCCAGCATTGGCGAGGGAAACATTCAGTACTTC. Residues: CASIGEGNIQYF.

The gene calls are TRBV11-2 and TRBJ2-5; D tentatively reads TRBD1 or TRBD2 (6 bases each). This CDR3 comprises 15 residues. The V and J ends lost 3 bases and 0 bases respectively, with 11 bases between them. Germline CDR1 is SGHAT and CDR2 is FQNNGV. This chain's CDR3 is CASSLGAGHQETQYF. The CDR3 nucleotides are TGTGCCAGCAGCTTGGGGGCGGGGCACCAAGAGACCCAGTACTTC.

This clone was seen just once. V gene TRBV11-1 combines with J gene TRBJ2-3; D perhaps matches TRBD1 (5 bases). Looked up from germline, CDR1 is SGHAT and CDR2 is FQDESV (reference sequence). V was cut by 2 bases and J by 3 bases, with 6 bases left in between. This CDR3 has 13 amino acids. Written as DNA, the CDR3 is TGTGCCAGCAGCTTAAGACAGACAGATACGCAGTATTTT. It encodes CASSLRQTDTQYF.

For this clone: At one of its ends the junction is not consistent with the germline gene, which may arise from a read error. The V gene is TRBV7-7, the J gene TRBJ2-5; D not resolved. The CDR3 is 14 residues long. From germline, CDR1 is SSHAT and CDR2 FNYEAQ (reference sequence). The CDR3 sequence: CASSLVTGSETQYF. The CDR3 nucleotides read TGTGCTAGCAGCTTAGTTACGGGCTCGGAGACCCAGTACTTC. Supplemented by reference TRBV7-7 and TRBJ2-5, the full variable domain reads GAGVSQSPRYKVTKRGQDVTLRCDPISSHATLYWYQQALGQGPEFLTYFNYEAQPDKSGLPSDRFSAERPEGSISTLTIQRTEQRDSAMYRCASSLVTGSETQYFGPGTRLLVL.